This T cell receptor (beta chain) derives from a study of CD8 T cells in ankylosing spondylitis. The study's findings and limits: Disease-linked clones were reportedly significantly enriched in matched ankylosing spondylitis synovial fluid. Reactive arthritis synovial fluid and blood were previously reported to contain some motif variants.

Researchers built TCR beta libraries using quantitative 5'-RACE with molecular barcodes. TCRdb recomputed calls from the 5' RACE reads with MiXCR, one row per CDR3 protein. The sample has about 240,000 distinct CDR3 sequences; roughly 8% are singletons. This clonotype was counted ten times or more. What it recognizes is unknown. The CDR3 sequence is 17 residues long. Germline CDR1 and CDR2: LGHNA and YNFKEQ. Trimming took 0 bases from V and 5 from J, leaving 18 bases between them. The chain uses TRBV4-2 and TRBJ2-3; D is possibly TRBD2 (6 bases). This clonotype was sampled from a female donor with ankylosing spondylitis or in good health (not recorded which). The source material was blood, either unsorted or a sorted T cell fraction (not recorded which). The CDR3 is CASSQDLGGGMKDTQYF. For the CDR3, the DNA is TGTGCCAGCAGCCAAGATCTGGGGGGAGGAATGAAAGATACGCAGTATTTT.